These T cell receptor beta chains were read from a single sample in a study of T cells after yellow fever vaccination. TCRdb itself ran the 5' RACE reads through MiXCR, one entry per CDR3 protein. The data contain about 260,000 distinct CDR3 sequences, around 5.3% of them seen just once; the ten biggest clones take up less than 3.5%. Specimen: CD4+ T cells sorted from PBMCs, collected on the day of the yellow fever booster vaccination. Source of these receptors: a man between 18 and 29 years old who received the YFV17D yellow fever vaccine. Both conserved end residues are part of each CDR3. The D gene is left open where the match is weak. For some rows the clone size is stated as once, few or many, or as a class when expanded; others skip it.

TGCAGCGTTGCGTCGGCGGTAGAGGGGCCCCAGCATTTT	CSVASAVEGPQHF	TRBV29-1	TRBJ1-5	-	few
TGTGCCAGCAGTGAAAGGGAGTGGAAGGATACCGGGGAGCTGTTTTTT	CASSEREWKDTGELFF	TRBV2	TRBJ2-2	-	few
TGTGCCAGCAGCCAAGCCGGGACAGGGTTTTATGGCTACACCTTC	CASSQAGTGFYGYTF	TRBV14	TRBJ1-2	TRBD1	-
TGTGCCAGCAGCCGGGACGGCAACACAGATACGCAGTATTTT	CASSRDGNTDTQYF	TRBV11-2	TRBJ2-3	-	-
TGTGCCAGCTCAGGGCAGACTAACACTGAAGCTTTCTTT	CASSGQTNTEAFF	TRBV18	TRBJ1-1	-	few
TGTGCCAGTAGTGCGCCTGCCTTTCCGGGACTGTTTTTT	CASSAPAFPGLFF	TRBV19	TRBJ1-4	-	-
TGTGCCACTAAGCGGGGACCCTTCTCCTACGAGCAGTACTTC	CATKRGPFSYEQYF	TRBV19	TRBJ2-7	TRBD2	-
TGTGCCAGCAGCATCCGGGACAGGGTATCTGAAGCTTACTTT	CASSIRDRVSEAYF	TRBV5-4	TRBJ1-1	TRBD1	-
TGTGCCAGCAGCGAGGTAGGGGGACCGACCTACAATGAGCAGTTCTTC	CASSEVGGPTYNEQFF	TRBV9	TRBJ2-1	-	few
TGTGCCACCAGCAGAGCAGCTTTACCTAGCACAGATACGCAGTATTTT	CATSRAALPSTDTQYF	TRBV15	TRBJ2-3	-	-
TGTGCCAGCAGCGTACAGGCGGAACCACTGGGAGACTACACCTTC	CASSVQAEPLGDYTF	TRBV9	TRBJ1-2	-	-
TGCAGTGCTAGAGCGGACAGCAATCAGCCCCAGCATTTT	CSARADSNQPQHF	TRBV20-1	TRBJ1-5	-	-
TGTGCCAGCAGCTTACGCCTCAACACAGATACGCAGTATTTT	CASSLRLNTDTQYF	TRBV7-2	TRBJ2-3	-	few
TGTGCCAGCAGCCCTACAGGACCGGGCTACGAGCAGTACTTC	CASSPTGPGYEQYF	TRBV6-5	TRBJ2-7	-	-
TGCAGTGCCACACGGGGCTTCTCCTACGAGCAGTACTTC	CSATRGFSYEQYF	TRBV20-1	TRBJ2-7	-	-
TGCGCCAGCAGCTTGGGAGTTGAAGCTTTCTTT	CASSLGVEAFF	TRBV5-1	TRBJ1-1	-	many
TGTGCCAGTAGTATTAGAGGAGTCACTGAAGCTTTCTTT	CASSIRGVTEAFF	TRBV19	TRBJ1-1	-	many
TGCAGTGCTAGAAAGGGTACTCAACAAGAGACCCAGTACTTC	CSARKGTQQETQYF	TRBV20-1	TRBJ2-5	-	few
TGTGCCAGCAGTTTAAACGCAGGGAAGGACGAAAAACTGTTTTTT	CASSLNAGKDEKLFF	TRBV12-3/TRBV12-4	TRBJ1-4	-	few
TGTGCCAGCAGCGTTTACGGGGACTGGGGCTCGGACAGGGTTTATGGCTACACCTTC	CASSVYGDWGSDRVYGYTF	TRBV2	TRBJ1-2	TRBD1	-
TGTGCCAGCAGCTTAGCCCGTCTAGAAGGTGAGAATGAGCAGTTCTTC	CASSLARLEGENEQFF	TRBV7-2	TRBJ2-1	-	many
TGTGCCAGCAGTAACAGCGAGACCCAGTACTTC	CASSNSETQYF	TRBV6-5	TRBJ2-5	-	many
TGTGCCACCAGTGATTTCAAGCGGGGAACTCTGGAGACCCAGTACTTC	CATSDFKRGTLETQYF	TRBV24-1	TRBJ2-5	TRBD2	many
TGTGCCAGCAGCCAAGTAGCGGGGGGGTACAATGAGCAGTTCTTC	CASSQVAGGYNEQFF	TRBV3-1	TRBJ2-1	TRBD2	many
TGCGCCAGCAGCTCGGGACAGGGGGGATACACTGAAGCTTTCTTT	CASSSGQGGYTEAFF	TRBV5-1	TRBJ1-1	TRBD1	few
TGTGCCAGCAGGTACGGGCCCTACCTCGACGAGCAGTACTTC	CASRYGPYLDEQYF	TRBV12-3/TRBV12-4	TRBJ2-7	-	many
TGCAGTGCTAGCCCCATCCAGGGGGAGACCCAGTACTTC	CSASPIQGETQYF	TRBV20-1	TRBJ2-5	-	-
TGTGCCAGCAGTTTTCGGACAAGTGGCTACACCTTC	CASSFRTSGYTF	TRBV6-6	TRBJ1-2	-	-
TGCAGTACACCGGGACGGGCCTCAGGCGAGCAGTACTTC	CSTPGRASGEQYF	TRBV29-1	TRBJ2-7	-	-